This T cell receptor (beta chain) originates from a study of T cell changes during pregnancy in multiple sclerosis. Sequencing was performed with immunoSEQ multiplex PCR; in TCRdb, only in-frame clones are kept and a portion is missing. The table lists under 55,000 clones, approximately 91% of them singletons. CDR3 size: 15 residues. Germline V gene lookup returns CDR1 SGHNT and CDR2 YYREEE (reference sequence). V lost 1 base, J lost 6 bases, and 9 bases stayed unmatched. The specimen sequenced was PBMCs (not recorded whether the cells were cultured). The V call is TRBV5-4, the J call TRBJ2-7; 8 bases are shared with TRBD2. The receptor was isolated from a female donor with multiple sclerosis, enrolled in a pregnancy study. The CDR3 DNA follows: TGTGCCAGCAGCTTGTACCAGCGGGAGACGGGCGAGCAGTACTTC. Its translation is CASSLYQRETGEQYF.